The 19 T cell receptor beta chains presented below share a single source sample, sequenced in a study of T cell repertoires in cytomegalovirus infection. TCRdb re-analysed the reads in MiXCR, keeping a single row per CDR3 protein. The sample has more than 650,000 distinct CDR3 sequences, under 40% seen once. Sequencing was done on a sample of PBMCs. The receptors were sampled from a human donor in good health (CMV status not recorded). Some clones in this sample may be carry-over from other donors' samples.

This chain connects TRBV12-3 or TRBV12-4 to TRBJ2-1; TRBD2 agrees at 10 bases. The CDR3 length is 18 residues. J lost 9 bases, V lost 1 base, and 15 bases had no gene match. The CDR3 loop is CASSLVSGGLAGVGEQFF. As DNA, the CDR3 is TGTGCCAGCAGTTTAGTCTCCGGTGGGCTAGCGGGAGTCGGTGAGCAGTTCTTC.

This clonotype came up many times. The gene calls are TRBV28 and TRBJ1-5; 7 nucleotides align to TRBD1. The CDR3 has 14 amino acids. V trimming: 3 bases; J trimming: 7 bases; junction bases outside the gene matches: 6. CDR1 and CDR2 (germline): MDHEN, SYDVKM. Here the CDR3 DNA reads TGTGCCAGCAGTTTGAGGGCAGGGGGACAGCCCCAGCATTTT. It specifies CASSLRAGGQPQHF.

This chain links TRBV6-1 with TRBJ1-1; D not resolved. The CDR3 has 17 residues. The germline CDR1 and CDR2 sequences are MNHNS and SASEGT. V was pared by 8 bases and J by 3 bases, with 25 bases between. CDR3 protein: CASLALNEGQLYTEAFF. In DNA, the CDR3 is TGTGCCAGCTTGGCTCTAAACGAGGGCCAGCTGTACACTGAAGCTTTCTTT.

The genes are TRBV7-9 and TRBJ2-3, with 9 bases fitting TRBD2. The germline V gene has CDR1 SEHNR and CDR2 FQNEAQ (reference sequence). The length of the CDR3 is 17 residues. With V trimmed by 1 base and J by 2 bases, 7 bases remained unmatched. The CDR3 spells CASSLVPLAGITDTQYF. The CDR3 coding sequence is TGTGCCAGCAGCTTAGTCCCTCTAGCGGGGATCACAGATACGCAGTATTTT.

This clonotype has only a few counts. The rearrangement uses TRBV7-6 and TRBJ1-3; D possibly corresponds to TRBD1 (6 bases). CDR1 is SGHVS and CDR2 is FNYEAQ in the germline V gene. This CDR3 comprises 15 residues. The V end lost 1 base, the J end lost 4 bases, and 11 bases lay between the germline ends. CDR3: CASSLGGQPGNTIYF. The CDR3, as DNA: TGTGCCAGCAGCTTAGGAGGACAGCCAGGAAACACCATATATTTT.

This sequence joins TRBV19 and TRBJ2-1; maybe TRBD1 (6 bases). The germline V gene has CDR1 LNHDA and CDR2 SQIVND (reference sequence). The CDR3 is 19 residues long. The V end lost 5 bases, the J end lost 0 bases, and 23 bases lay between the germline ends. The CDR3 protein is CASSPSGFEGVHSYNEQFF. Written as DNA, the CDR3 is TGTGCCAGTAGTCCGTCCGGGTTCGAGGGGGTCCACTCCTACAATGAGCAGTTCTTC.

This rearrangement joins TRBV2 to TRBJ1-2; 10 bases are a match to TRBD1. The CDR3 has 16 residues. In germline, CDR1 is SNHLY, CDR2 FYNNEI. With V trimmed by 6 bases and J by 4 bases, 11 bases remained unmatched. The CDR3 sequence is CASRRPGQGLTYGYTF. In nucleotides, the CDR3 is TGTGCCAGCAGGAGACCGGGACAGGGGCTGACCTATGGCTACACCTTC.

Worth noting for this clonotype: It is likely a read error, because the conserved phenylalanine at the end of the CDR3 is missing. The chain combines TRBV7-2 with TRBJ2-7, with 12 bases aligning to TRBD2. With 5 bases clipped from V and 1 base from J, the junction kept 6 bases outside the gene matches. CDR1 and CDR2 from the germline V gene are SGHTA and FQGNSA. The CDR3 length is 16 residues. CDR3 nucleotide sequence: TGTGCCAGCAGCGCTGGGACTAGCGGGTTTTCCTACGAGCAGTACTAC. This sequence encodes CASSAGTSGFSYEQYY.

The chain uses TRBV27 and TRBJ2-4, with a tentative D call TRBD2 (6 bases). The CDR3 has 20 amino acids. In germline, CDR1 is MNHEY, CDR2 SMNVEV (reference sequence). V shed 4 bases and J shed 9 bases, with 34 bases lying between them. The chain's CDR3 is CASSSLRDHKRVLANTIQYF. As DNA, the CDR3 is TGTGCCAGCAGTTCCCTTCGGGACCATAAGAGGGTACTAGCCAACACCATTCAGTACTTC.

This chain joins TRBV27 and TRBJ2-7; a weak D match, TRBD2 (5 bases). Per germline, CDR1 MNHEY and CDR2 SMNVEV (reference sequence). Trimming stripped 4 bases from V and 2 bases from J, with 18 bases between. This CDR3 spans 16 amino acids. The CDR3 is CASSWSSGSRTYEQYF. DNA for the CDR3: TGTGCCAGCAGTTGGTCGTCGGGGTCGAGGACCTACGAGCAGTACTTC.

The chain uses TRBV7-9 and TRBJ2-2; no firm D call. Trimming stripped 5 bases from V and 1 base from J, with 17 bases between. The CDR3 contains 17 residues. Germline values: CDR1 SEHNR, CDR2 FQNEAQ (reference sequence). The CDR3 loop is CASSEPATFRNTGELFF. The DNA for the CDR3 is TGTGCCAGCAGCGAACCCGCGACCTTTCGGAACACCGGGGAGCTGTTTTTT.

This clonotype was observed many times. This rearrangement joins TRBV29-1 to TRBJ2-7, with D possibly matching TRBD1 (6 bases). The CDR3 consists of 13 residues. V shed 6 bases and J shed 4 bases, with 16 bases lying between them. In germline, CDR1 is SQVTM, CDR2 ANQGSEA. This chain's CDR3 is CSVQRTVEYEQYF. The CDR3 DNA sequence: TGCAGCGTCCAGAGGACAGTGGAGTACGAGCAGTACTTC.

Many counts were recorded for this clonotype. V is TRBV7-2 and J is TRBJ2-3; tentative D call: TRBD2 (7 bases). V lost 6 bases and J 1 base, leaving 11 bases between the germline ends. Germline lookup yields CDR1 SGHTA and CDR2 FQGNSA. The CDR3 is made up of 14 amino acids. The CDR3 DNA is TGTGCCAGCAGAAGGGGGGGACGCACAGATACGCAGTATTTT. Encoded protein: CASRRGGRTDTQYF.

This clonotype was observed at least ten times. This chain connects TRBV7-2 to TRBJ2-1; 7 bases agree with TRBD1. This CDR3 is built from 17 residues. V lost 1 base and J lost 7; bases outside the gene matches: 13. CDR1 is SGHTA, CDR2 FQGNSA, per germline. This CDR3 is CASSLDRFKGAWNEQFF. The CDR3 bases are TGTGCCAGCAGCTTAGATAGGTTTAAGGGGGCATGGAATGAGCAGTTCTTC. Full variable domain (remainder filled in from reference TRBV7-2 and TRBJ2-1): GAGVSQSPSNKVTEKGKDVELRCDPISGHTALYWYRQSLGQGLEFLIYFQGNSAPDKSGLPSDRFSAERTGGSVSTLTIQRTQQEDSAVYLCASSLDRFKGAWNEQFFGPGTRLTVL.

CDR3 amino acids: CASTDQKTGINQPQHF. The CDR3 DNA follows: TGTGCCAGCACCGATCAAAAAACAGGAATCAATCAGCCCCAGCATTTT. The chain employs TRBV28 and TRBJ1-5, with a weak D call TRBD1 (5 bases). Germline CDR1 and CDR2: MDHEN and SYDVKM. CDR3 size: 16 residues. Trimming cost V 7 bases and J 3 bases, with 19 bases left between them.

The CDR3 reads CASSPRRGGAAGNTIYF. The CDR3 DNA sequence: TGTGCCAGCAGCCCGCGGAGGGGGGGGGCAGCTGGAAACACCATATATTTT. The V call is TRBV7-2, the J call TRBJ1-3; D is possibly TRBD1 (6 bases). V lost 5 bases and J lost 2, with 19 bases in between. This CDR3 spans 17 amino acids. Germline V CDR1 and CDR2: SGHTA, FQGNSA.

The rearrangement uses TRBV29-1 and TRBJ2-5, with 9 nucleotides matching TRBD1. J gave up 6 bases and V 4 bases, and 9 bases lay outside the gene matches. The CDR3 consists of 14 residues. Germline V gene sequence: CDR1 SQVTM, CDR2 ANQGSEA. The CDR3 DNA is TGCAGCGTTGGATTACAGGGGGCACGGAAGACCCAGTACTTC. This codes for CSVGLQGARKTQYF.

In its sample, this clonotype was seen a few times. The CDR3 nucleotides read TGTGCCAGCAGCTTGGATTCAGGGGCAGATTCACCCCTCCACTTT. It yields the protein CASSLDSGADSPLHF. This chain links TRBV7-2 with TRBJ1-6, with a possible D match to TRBD1 (6 bases). Trimming cost V 3 bases and J 8 bases, with 14 bases left between them. This CDR3 is built from 15 residues. Germline values: CDR1 SGHTA, CDR2 FQGNSA.

The genes are TRBV19 and TRBJ2-1; 11 nucleotides agree with TRBD1. CDR1 and CDR2 (germline): LNHDA, SQIVND (reference sequence). V dropped 6 bases and J dropped 6; count of bases not matched to a gene: 13. The CDR3 covers 17 residues. CDR3 coding DNA: TGTGCCAGTAGGAGGGACAGGGGGTCCTCCTTCCCCAATGAGCAGTTCTTC. It encodes CASRRDRGSSFPNEQFF.